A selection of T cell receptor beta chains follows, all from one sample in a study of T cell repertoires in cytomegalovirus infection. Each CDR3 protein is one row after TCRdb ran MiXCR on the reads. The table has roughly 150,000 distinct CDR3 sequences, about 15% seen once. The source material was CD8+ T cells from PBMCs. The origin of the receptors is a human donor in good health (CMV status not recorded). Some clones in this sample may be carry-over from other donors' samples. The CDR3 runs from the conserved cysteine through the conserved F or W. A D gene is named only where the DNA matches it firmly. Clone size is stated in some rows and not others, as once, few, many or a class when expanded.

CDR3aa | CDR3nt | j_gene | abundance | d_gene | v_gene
CASSSATSGTLAQYF | TGTGCCAGCAGCTCGGCGACTAGCGGGACGTTGGCGCAGTATTTT | TRBJ2-3 | few | TRBD2 | TRBV11-2
CASSFFRDRGSYEQYF | TGTGCCAGCAGCTTCTTCCGGGACAGGGGCTCCTACGAGCAGTACTTC | TRBJ2-7 | many | TRBD1 | TRBV7-8
CASSTPGGNGYTF | TGTGCCAGCAGCACACCAGGGGGCAATGGCTACACCTTC | TRBJ1-2 | NA | TRBD1 | TRBV7-9
CASSEGVGVPSGQPQHF | TGTGCCAGCAGTGAAGGAGTGGGGGTGCCCTCAGGGCAGCCCCAGCATTTT | TRBJ1-5 | NA | NA | TRBV6-1
CASSLGAGGAVDEQFF | TGTGCCAGCAGCTTAGGGGCCGGGGGGGCCGTCGATGAGCAGTTCTTC | TRBJ2-1 | many | TRBD2 | TRBV7-2
CASSLVDSSSSYNEQFF | TGTGCCAGCAGCTTAGTGGACAGTAGTAGCTCCTACAATGAGCAGTTCTTC | TRBJ2-1 | many | NA | TRBV7-2
CASSDGSSNVDTQYF | TGTGCCAGCAGCGACGGGAGCTCGAATGTAGATACGCAGTATTTT | TRBJ2-3 | many | NA | TRBV6-2/TRBV6-3
CSGVAGGYNNEQFF | TGCAGCGGAGTAGCGGGAGGGTATAACAATGAGCAGTTCTTC | TRBJ2-1 | few | TRBD2 | TRBV29-1
CASSSPREGRSYEQFF | TGTGCCAGCAGCTCCCCCAGGGAGGGAAGGTCATATGAGCAGTTCTTC | TRBJ2-1 | NA | TRBD2 | TRBV7-9
CASSYRDIYNEQFF | TGTGCCAGCAGTTACCGGGACATCTACAATGAGCAGTTCTTC | TRBJ2-1 | NA | NA | TRBV6-6
CASSTDRGLGETQYF | TGTGCCAGCAGCACGGACAGGGGGCTGGGGGAGACCCAGTACTTC | TRBJ2-5 | few | TRBD1 | TRBV7-2
CSVDDSPNTGELFF | TGCAGCGTTGACGACAGTCCGAACACCGGGGAGCTGTTTTTT | TRBJ2-2 | NA | NA | TRBV29-1
CASSPLGPHYEQYF | TGTGCCAGCAGCCCCCTTGGGCCTCACTACGAGCAGTACTTC | TRBJ2-7 | NA | NA | TRBV12-3/TRBV12-4
CASSPRTSDARSSYNEQFF | TGTGCCAGCAGCCCACGGACTAGCGACGCGCGGAGCTCCTACAATGAGCAGTTCTTC | TRBJ2-1 | few | TRBD2 | TRBV7-9
CASSLSGSGSYEQYF | TGTGCCAGCAGCTTATCTGGGAGCGGATCCTACGAGCAGTACTTC | TRBJ2-7 | many | NA | TRBV7-3
CASRPQGTYEQYF | TGTGCCAGCAGACCACAGGGGACCTACGAGCAGTACTTC | TRBJ2-7 | NA | TRBD1 | TRBV7-2
CASSYPSIFDRDRDSHNQPQHF | TGTGCCAGCAGTTACCCATCCATTTTTGACCGGGACAGGGATTCCCACAATCAGCCCCAGCATTTT | TRBJ1-5 | few | TRBD1 | TRBV6-2/TRBV6-3
CASSGYLGLTEAFF | TGTGCCAGCAGTGGTTATTTGGGGCTCACTGAAGCTTTCTTT | TRBJ1-1 | few | NA | TRBV28
CASSVGATEAFF | TGTGCCAGCAGCGTTGGGGCTACTGAAGCTTTCTTT | TRBJ1-1 | few | NA | TRBV7-9
CASSYLGTSGSTDTQYF | TGTGCCAGCAGTTACCTGGGGACTAGCGGAAGCACAGATACGCAGTATTTT | TRBJ2-3 | few | TRBD2 | TRBV6-6
CASSLDRGRNQPQHF | TGTGCCAGCAGCTTAGACAGGGGACGCAATCAGCCCCAGCATTTT | TRBJ1-5 | NA | TRBD1 | TRBV7-8
CASSQSILSPTDTQYF | TGCGCCAGCAGCCAAAGCATCCTCTCGCCCACAGATACGCAGTATTTT | TRBJ2-3 | few | NA | TRBV5-1
CASSPLNTGELFF | TGTGCCAGCAGCCCCCTTAACACCGGGGAGCTGTTTTTT | TRBJ2-2 | few | NA | TRBV28
CASSGGGDNEKLFF | TGCGCCAGCAGCGGAGGGGGGGATAATGAAAAACTGTTTTTT | TRBJ1-4 | once | NA | TRBV4-3
CASSDGGWISYNEQFF | TGTGCCAGCAGTGATGGCGGGTGGATATCCTACAATGAGCAGTTCTTC | TRBJ2-1 | NA | NA | TRBV6-1
CASSLGGTPFTEAFF | TGTGCCAGCAGCTTAGGCGGGACTCCCTTCACTGAAGCTTTCTTT | TRBJ1-1 | NA | NA | TRBV7-2
CASSRHLSGANVLTF | TGTGCCAGCAGTCGACACCTCTCTGGGGCCAACGTCCTGACTTTC | TRBJ2-6 | few | NA | TRBV14
CASSYGIVSGANVLTF | TGTGCCAGCAGTTACGGGATTGTCTCTGGGGCCAACGTCCTGACTTTC | TRBJ2-6 | NA | NA | TRBV6-5
CASSAGTSGGDTQYF | TGCGCCAGCAGCGCCGGGACTAGCGGGGGAGATACGCAGTATTTT | TRBJ2-3 | NA | TRBD2 | TRBV5-1
CASSPQLLAGGLDTQYF | TGTGCCAGCAGCCCTCAATTACTAGCGGGAGGATTGGATACGCAGTATTTT | TRBJ2-3 | many | TRBD2 | TRBV7-9
CASSLVPREGETQYF | TGTGCCAGCAGCTTAGTCCCCAGGGAGGGAGAGACCCAGTACTTC | TRBJ2-5 | NA | TRBD2 | TRBV11-2
CASSSKPGLAVQETQYF | TGTGCCAGCAGCTCAAAACCGGGACTAGCGGTTCAAGAGACCCAGTACTTC | TRBJ2-5 | NA | TRBD2 | TRBV7-6
CASSLGVEAFF | TGTGCCAGCAGTTTAGGGGTTGAAGCTTTCTTT | TRBJ1-1 | few | NA | TRBV28
CSVEAAGDGTDTQYF | TGCAGCGTTGAAGCGGCCGGGGATGGCACAGATACGCAGTATTTT | TRBJ2-3 | many | NA | TRBV29-1
CASSLTLAGGTDTQYF | TGTGCCAGCAGTTTAACCCTAGCGGGGGGCACAGATACGCAGTATTTT | TRBJ2-3 | NA | TRBD2 | TRBV28
CASSLSGDTSYEQYF | TGTGCCAGCAGCTTGAGTGGGGACACCTCCTACGAGCAGTACTTC | TRBJ2-7 | NA | NA | TRBV5-4
CASSYPALQGKQDTQYF | TGTGCCAGCAGTTACCCAGCCTTACAGGGAAAACAAGATACGCAGTATTTT | TRBJ2-3 | few | NA | TRBV6-6
CASSPPHNTGELFF | TGTGCCAGCAGCCCCCCACACAACACCGGGGAGCTGTTTTTT | TRBJ2-2 | few | NA | TRBV7-9
CASSTGSAYNEQFF | TGTGCCAGCAGCACAGGGAGCGCCTACAATGAGCAGTTCTTC | TRBJ2-1 | NA | NA | TRBV6-2/TRBV6-3
CASSLARGIRRDSYEQYF | TGTGCCAGCAGCTTAGCGCGCGGGATTAGGCGGGACTCCTACGAGCAGTACTTC | TRBJ2-7 | NA | NA | TRBV7-9
CASRLIDEQYF | TGTGCCAGCAGACTAATCGACGAGCAGTACTTC | TRBJ2-7 | few | NA | TRBV11-3
CAISDFGTENTEAFF | TGTGCCATCAGTGATTTTGGGACAGAGAACACTGAAGCTTTCTTT | TRBJ1-1 | NA | TRBD1 | TRBV10-3